This record looks at one T cell receptor (beta chain) sequence and its context. Its matching antigen is unknown. With 6 bases removed from V and 5 bases from J, the gap between germline ends came to 10 bases. Per the germline V gene, CDR1 is MNHEY and CDR2 is SMNVEV (reference sequence). There are 12 residues in the CDR3. Only in-frame clones appear in the TCRdb table, and some are missing; sequencing was by immunoSEQ multiplex PCR. The table has under 35,000 clones, about four fifths seen once. The data stem from a study of T cells in narcolepsy. Study details: Patients with NT1 or NT2 and healthy control donors were enrolled.

Study results and limitations: Autoreactive clonotypes reportedly recurred in blood of same and different patients, not controls.

The source is a human donor with narcolepsy. Sequenced material: CD45RA- memory CD4+ T cells from PBMCs. This chain uses TRBV27 with TRBJ1-1; the D is unclear. This chain's CDR3 is CASREGGTEAFF. CDR3 nucleotide sequence: TGTGCCAGCAGGGAGGGCGGTACTGAAGCTTTCTTT.